What follows are 7 T cell receptor beta chains derived from one specimen sequenced in a study of shared clonotypes between healthy human individuals. The table came from immunoSEQ multiplex PCR; TCRdb's copy has only in-frame clones and leaves some out. The table lists about 2.3 million clones, 80% to 95% of them singletons. Input material: naive CD4+ T cells from PBMCs. Specified subset: CD45RA+ positively selected. The origin of the receptors is a man younger than 35 in good health. Some clones in this sample may be carry-over from other donors' samples.

The rearrangement uses TRBV15 and TRBJ2-5; D may be TRBD1 or TRBD2 (5 bases each). CDR1 and CDR2 from the germline V gene are LNHNV and YYDKDF (reference sequence). Trimming left V 3 bases short and J 4 bases short, with 9 bases between. This CDR3 has 13 amino acids. The CDR3 nucleotides are TGTGCCACCAGCAGTCAGGGACGAGAGACCCAGTACTTC. Encoded protein: CATSSQGRETQYF.

This chain uses TRBV9 with TRBJ2-1; D gene uncertain. Trimming took 5 bases from V and 0 from J, leaving 9 bases between them. Per the germline V gene, CDR1 is SGDLS and CDR2 is YYNGEE. The CDR3 covers 14 residues. DNA of the CDR3: TGTGCCAGCAGTTACACTCGCTCCTACAATGAGCAGTTCTTC. The encoded protein is CASSYTRSYNEQFF. The full variable domain, with the rest looked up from reference TRBV9 and TRBJ2-1, is DSGVTQTPKHLITATGQRVTLRCSPRSGDLSVYWYQQSLDQGLQFLIQYYNGEERAKGNILERFSAQQFPDLHSELNLSSLELGDSALYFCASSYTRSYNEQFFGPGTRLTVL.

The V and J genes are TRBV13 and TRBJ2-2; TRBD1 matches 10 bases. Trimming removed 5 bases from V and 2 bases from J; junction bases left unmatched: 5. Germline CDR1 reads PRHDT; CDR2 reads FYEKMQ (reference sequence). The CDR3 is made up of 16 amino acids. The CDR3 region is CASSPRTGGNTGELFF. In DNA, the CDR3 is TGTGCCAGCAGCCCCCGGACAGGGGGAAACACCGGGGAGCTGTTTTTT.

As concerns this clone: In the same sample, other DNA sequences code for this CDR3. The chain joins TRBV7-3 to TRBJ2-1; 12 bases match TRBD2. Germline CDR1 reads SGHTA; CDR2 reads FQGTGA. The V segment lost 5 bases and the J segment 8 bases; nucleotides outside the gene matches: 7. This CDR3 has 15 residues. Here the CDR3 DNA reads TGTGCCAGCAGCCCCGGACTAGCGGGAACATATGAGCAGTTCTTC. As protein: CASSPGLAGTYEQFF.

About this clone: Different DNA sequences within this sample yield the same CDR3. The rearrangement joins TRBV5-1 to TRBJ2-1; no firm D call. The germline gives CDR1 SGHRS, CDR2 YFSETQ. Trimming pared 0 bases from V and 7 bases from J, leaving 8 bases between. CDR3 length: 13 amino acids. The CDR3 region has the DNA TGCGCCAGCAGCTTGGGGTTGGGGAATGAGCAGTTCTTC. Amino acids: CASSLGLGNEQFF.

This clone was seen only a few times. The same CDR3 can be traced to other DNA sequences in this sample. The chain is built from TRBV2 and TRBJ1-3; unclear D gene. Deletions cut 4 bases from V and 4 bases from J, with 5 bases between. From germline, CDR1 is SNHLY and CDR2 FYNNEI. The length of the CDR3 is 12 residues. The CDR3 coding sequence is TGTGCCAGCAGTGTAGGAGGAAACACCATATATTTT. Its protein product is CASSVGGNTIYF.

The chain carries TRBV5-1 and TRBJ2-5; D call uncertain. The J call could be wrong; TRBJ2-7 is a better fit for the DNA end. The CDR3 consists of 14 residues. From germline, CDR1 is SGHRS and CDR2 YFSETQ. CDR3 sequence reads: CASSPSTDSYEQYF. The DNA of the CDR3 is TGCGCCAGCAGCCCATCTACCGACTCCTACGAGCAGTACTTC.